This T cell receptor beta chain was captured in a study of monozygotic twins with inflammatory bowel disease. Findings and limits, study-wide: Among IBD patients, TCRbeta diversity (inverse Simpson) was lower than in healthy co-twins. Repertoire likeness was no different across concordant and discordant twins, perhaps owing to restricted power. Fewer clonotypes were shared with others by IBD patients than by healthy twins, especially with disease activity.

This CDR3 contains 16 residues. Germline-derived CDR1 and CDR2 are SGHRS and YFSETQ. Comment on this clonotype: Antigen: not known.

The authors isolated total RNA from whole blood without sorting T cells. TCRdb reprocessed the 5' RACE reads and keeps a single row for each CDR3 protein, giving no DNA. This table holds about 210,000 distinct CDR3 sequences. The source of this sequence is a human donor with ulcerative colitis or Crohn's disease, or a healthy co-twin of an affected twin (not recorded which). The chain couples TRBV5-1 to TRBJ1-5; the D call of TRBD1 rests on TCRdb alone, since no DNA is present to check it. The sequencing input was blood. This chain's CDR3 is CASSLVQGHSNQPQHF.